What follows are 30 T cell receptor beta chains derived from one specimen sequenced in a study of shared clonotypes between healthy human individuals. Naive CD8 cells lacked CD45RO, underwent positive selection for CCR7 and left out terminally differentiated effector memory CD45RA+ cells. Generated by immunoSEQ multiplex PCR, the TCRdb table keeps only in-frame clones and is missing some. The sample lists 1.5 million to 2.5 million clones, about 95% occurring once. The sequenced sample was naive CD8+ T cells sorted from blood. Receptor source: a man aged 18-30 years in good health.

The chain couples TRBV9 to TRBJ2-3, with 9 bases matching TRBD2. Germline CDR1 is SGDLS and CDR2 is YYNGEE. After removal of 4 bases from V and 1 base from J, the junction contained 4 bases not matched to a gene. This CDR3 has 15 residues. In DNA form, the CDR3 reads TGTGCCAGCAGCTATATAGCGGGAGGCACAGATACGCAGTATTTT. Translated, it gives CASSYIAGGTDTQYF. Complete variable domain (other parts from reference TRBV9 and TRBJ2-3): DSGVTQTPKHLITATGQRVTLRCSPRSGDLSVYWYQQSLDQGLQFLIQYYNGEERAKGNILERFSAQQFPDLHSELNLSSLELGDSALYFCASSYIAGGTDTQYFGPGTRLTVL.

The gene calls are TRBV27 and TRBJ2-3; D not resolved. Trimming stripped 5 bases from V and 6 bases from J, with 12 bases between. Germline V gene lookup returns CDR1 MNHEY and CDR2 SMNVEV (reference sequence). The CDR3 has 13 amino acids. The CDR3: CASSTRPPDTQYF. CDR3 sequence (DNA): TGTGCCAGCAGTACCCGACCGCCGGATACGCAGTATTTT.

In its sample, this clone was seen once. Other nucleotide sequences in the sample specify the same CDR3. CDR3 in amino acids: CASRGTDSNQPQHF. DNA of the CDR3: TGTGCCAGCAGGGGGACAGATAGCAATCAGCCCCAGCATTTT. The chain is built from TRBV6-5 and TRBJ1-5; 7 bases align to TRBD1. The V gene's germline CDR1 is MNHEY and CDR2 SVGAGI. V gave up 6 bases and J gave up 0 bases; unmatched junction bases: 2. The CDR3 extends over 14 amino acids.

The chain employs TRBV4-3 and TRBJ2-7; 9 bases map to TRBD1. CDR3 length: 15 residues. Germline V CDR1 and CDR2: LGHNA, YSLEER. The ends lost 4 bases at V and 1 base at J; junction bases unmatched: 5. CDR3 nucleotides: TGCGCCAGCAGCCCCACAGGGGGCTCATCCTACGAGCAGTACTTC. Its protein product is CASSPTGGSSYEQYF.

This chain uses TRBV6-1 with TRBJ1-3; D is perhaps TRBD1 (6 bases). The ends were cut back, 3 bases at V and 0 bases at J, with 15 bases in the middle. The V gene's germline CDR1 is MNHNS and CDR2 SASEGT. The CDR3 loop spans 17 amino acids. The CDR3 protein is CASSDEGGFFSGNTIYF. CDR3 in DNA: TGTGCCAGCAGTGATGAGGGGGGATTCTTCTCTGGAAACACCATATATTTT.

The V call is TRBV10-2, the J call TRBJ2-7; D call uncertain. The germline V gene encodes CDR1 WSHSY and CDR2 SAAADI. This CDR3 is 15 amino acids long. The germline V and J ends were trimmed by 4 bases and 0 bases, with 13 bases remaining between them. The CDR3 is CASSAGVWVSYEQYF. The DNA of the CDR3 is TGCGCCAGCAGTGCTGGGGTGTGGGTCTCCTACGAGCAGTACTTC.

The chain combines TRBV4-1 with TRBJ1-1, with D maybe TRBD1 (5 bases). The CDR3 loop spans 16 amino acids. Germline V gene lookup returns CDR1 MGHRA and CDR2 YSYEKL. Trimming shortened V by 4 bases and J by 7 bases, and 22 bases separated the two germline ends. As DNA, the CDR3 is TGCGCCAGCAGCCCAGATTGGGGCAGGCCAGATCATGAAGCTTTCTTT. It is translated as CASSPDWGRPDHEAFF.

The chain's CDR3 is CASSPPMRPRGYTF. The CDR3 DNA is TGTGCCAGCAGCCCCCCGATGAGGCCCCGCGGCTACACCTTC. The chain employs TRBV11-2 and TRBJ1-2, with unresolved D. Germline lookup yields CDR1 SGHAT and CDR2 FQNNGV. This CDR3 is 14 amino acids long. Trimming left V 5 bases short and J 8 bases short, with 18 bases between.

V and J are TRBV29-1 and TRBJ2-1; D ambiguous. CDR3 size: 15 residues. Per germline, CDR1 SQVTM and CDR2 ANQGSEA. V was trimmed by 4 bases and J by 0 bases, leaving 13 bases between them. CDR3 protein: CSVVTNTRSYNEQFF. CDR3 DNA sequence: TGCAGCGTTGTTACCAATACCCGCTCCTACAATGAGCAGTTCTTC.

This clone was observed once. The V gene is TRBV18, the J gene TRBJ2-3; 10 positions match TRBD1. V lost 2 bases, J lost 5 bases, and 4 bases stayed unmatched. The CDR3 length is 15 residues. CDR1 is KGHSH and CDR2 is LQKENI in the germline V gene. The DNA for the CDR3 is TGTGCCAGCTCACCAGGGACAGGGGATCAAGATACGCAGTATTTT. Protein product: CASSPGTGDQDTQYF.

The chain employs TRBV5-6 and TRBJ2-1, with D possibly being TRBD1 (6 bases). The CDR3 totals 12 residues. The V end lost 3 bases, the J end lost 10 bases, and 11 bases lay between the germline ends. Germline CDR1 SGHDT, CDR2 YYEEEE. For the CDR3, the DNA is TGTGCCAGCAGCTGGGGGACATCCGAGCAGTTCTTC. Its translation is CASSWGTSEQFF. The variable domain in full, with the rest retrieved from reference TRBV5-6 and TRBJ2-1, is DAGVTQSPTHLIKTRGQQVTLRCSPKSGHDTVSWYQQALGQGPQFIFQYYEEEERQRGNFPDRFSGHQFPNYSSELNVNALLLGDSALYLCASSWGTSEQFFGPGTRLTVL.

This sequence joins TRBV10-3 and TRBJ2-5, with a tentative D call TRBD1 (6 bases). The V end was cut by 3 bases, the J end by 3 bases, with 8 bases between. Germline lookup yields CDR1 ENHRY and CDR2 SYGVKD. CDR3 length equals 13 residues. CDR3 protein: CAISEHREETQYF. The CDR3 nucleotides are TGTGCCATCAGTGAACACAGGGAAGAGACCCAGTACTTC.

V gene TRBV6-5 combines with J gene TRBJ2-2; no clear D gene. The V end lost 0 bases, the J end lost 4 bases, and 9 bases lay between the germline ends. Germline assignment: CDR1 MNHEY and CDR2 SVGAGI. The CDR3 sequence is 15 residues long. The CDR3 sequence is CASSYSYGSTGELFF. CDR3 sequence (DNA): TGTGCCAGCAGTTACTCTTACGGAAGCACCGGGGAGCTGTTTTTT.

The chain has TRBV27 and TRBJ2-7; TRBD1 agrees at 11 bases. J lost 2 bases, V lost 6 bases, and 9 bases had no gene match. Germline CDR1 MNHEY, CDR2 SMNVEV (reference sequence). There are 16 residues in the CDR3. CDR3 coding DNA: TGTGCCAGCAGCAGACTCGGGACAGGGGGTGCCTACGAGCAGTACTTC. Translation: CASSRLGTGGAYEQYF.

This clone has only one observation. The chain couples TRBV19 to TRBJ1-1, with TRBD1 identical over 7 bases. The CDR3 consists of 14 residues. CDR1 LNHDA and CDR2 SQIVND come from the germline V gene (reference sequence). With 3 bases clipped from V and 1 base from J, the junction kept 2 bases outside the gene matches. The CDR3 protein is CASSIWDRNTEAFF. In DNA, the CDR3 is TGTGCCAGTAGTATTTGGGACAGGAACACTGAAGCTTTCTTT. Based on the CDR3 plus reference TRBV19 and TRBJ1-1, the full variable domain is DGGITQSPKYLFRKEGQNVTLSCEQNLNHDAMYWYRQDPGQGLRLIYYSQIVNDFQKGDIAEGYSVSREKKESFPLTVTSAQKNPTAFYLCASSIWDRNTEAFFGQGTRLTVV.

The V call is TRBV7-6, the J call TRBJ2-5, with D unclear. The germline V and J ends were trimmed by 7 bases and 0 bases, with 6 bases remaining between them. The CDR3 is made up of 12 amino acids. Germline CDR1 and CDR2: SGHVS and FNYEAQ. Here the CDR3 DNA reads TGTGCCAGCACCACGTACCAAGAGACCCAGTACTTC. Its protein is CASTTYQETQYF.

The V call is TRBV9, the J call TRBJ1-6; TRBD1 matches 7 bases. CDR1 and CDR2 from the germline V gene are SGDLS and YYNGEE. V was clipped by 4 bases and J by 9 bases; unmatched bases: 10. There are 15 residues in the CDR3. CDR3 DNA sequence: TGTGCCAGCAGCATAACAGGGGTTGAGGGTTCACCCCTCCACTTT. Translating gives CASSITGVEGSPLHF.

The chain combines TRBV10-1 with TRBJ2-2; D is possibly TRBD1 (5 bases). Trimming left V 7 bases short and J 6 bases short, with 12 bases between. The CDR3 spans 13 residues. The V gene's germline CDR1 is WNHNN and CDR2 SYGVQD (reference sequence). The DNA for the CDR3 is TGCGCCAGCACCGACACAGGTTCCGGGGAGCTGTTTTTT. Residues: CASTDTGSGELFF.

This clone was found once. Other DNA sequences in this sample translate to the same CDR3. The chain couples TRBV5-1 to TRBJ1-1; perhaps TRBD1 as D (5 bases). This CDR3 spans 13 amino acids. V dropped 0 bases and J dropped 4 bases, with 7 bases sitting between them. The V gene's germline CDR1 is SGHRS and CDR2 YFSETQ. CDR3 amino acids: CASSLGGATEAFF. Here the CDR3 DNA reads TGCGCCAGCAGCTTGGGTGGGGCCACTGAAGCTTTCTTT.

The chain joins TRBV6-6 to TRBJ1-2; D might be TRBD1 (5 bases). Trimming shortened V by 4 bases and J by 3 bases, and 9 bases separated the two germline ends. CDR1 MNHNY and CDR2 SVGAGI come from the germline V gene (reference sequence). The CDR3 is 13 residues long. DNA of the CDR3: TGTGCCAGCAGTTTGACAGCGGACTATGGCTACACCTTC. Protein: CASSLTADYGYTF.

V usage is TRBV19 and J usage is TRBJ2-7; TRBD1 matches at 7 bases. V dropped 6 bases and J dropped 5; count of bases not matched to a gene: 10. CDR1 LNHDA and CDR2 SQIVND come from the germline V gene (reference sequence). The CDR3 consists of 14 residues. The CDR3 loop reads CASSSDRERHEQYF. DNA for the CDR3: TGTGCCAGTAGCTCCGACAGGGAGAGGCACGAGCAGTACTTC.

As for this clone: Within the sample, other DNA sequences also encode this same CDR3. The chain has TRBV6-5 and TRBJ2-7; TRBD2 aligns across 12 bases. The CDR3 runs 14 residues. With V trimmed by 5 bases and J by 4 bases, 3 bases remained unmatched. CDR1 is MNHEY and CDR2 is SVGAGI in the germline V gene. CDR3 loop: CASSPGLAGYEQYF. The CDR3 bases are TGTGCCAGCAGTCCCGGACTAGCGGGATACGAGCAGTACTTC.

Comment on this clone: Other nucleotide sequences in the sample specify the same CDR3. The chain is built from TRBV4-1 and TRBJ1-1; no definite D call. Germline V gene data show CDR1 as MGHRA and CDR2 as YSYEKL. The CDR3 sequence is 14 residues long. The V end was cut by 1 base, the J end by 3 bases, with 9 bases between. CDR3 sequence reads: CASSQVDGDTEAFF. The DNA of the CDR3 is TGCGCCAGCAGCCAAGTCGACGGGGACACTGAAGCTTTCTTT.

The chain combines TRBV19 with TRBJ1-1; no clear D. Trimming removed 4 bases at V and 2 bases at J, with 14 bases between. The germline CDR1 and CDR2 sequences are LNHDA and SQIVND (reference sequence). CDR3 size: 15 residues. The CDR3 region has the DNA TGTGCCAGTAGTAAGGTGGTCGGGATTAACACTGAAGCTTTCTTT. This gives the protein CASSKVVGINTEAFF.

The chain links TRBV18 to TRBJ2-5, with 7 bases matching TRBD1. CDR1 and CDR2 from the germline V gene are KGHSH and LQKENI. The V gene end was trimmed by 0 bases and the J gene end by 4 bases; junction bases not matched to a gene: 2. The CDR3 covers 14 residues. CDR3 nucleotide sequence: TGTGCCAGCTCACCACCGAACAGGGGAGAGACCCAGTACTTC. Its protein product is CASSPPNRGETQYF. The full variable domain, rest sourced from reference TRBV18 and TRBJ2-5, is NAGVMQNPRHLVRRRGQEARLRCSPMKGHSHVYWYRQLPEEGLKFMVYLQKENIIDESGMPKERFSAEFPKEGPSILRIQQVVRGDSAAYFCASSPPNRGETQYFGPGTRLLVL.

The gene calls are TRBV5-4 and TRBJ1-6; D perhaps matches TRBD1 (5 bases). V gave up 4 bases and J gave up 7 bases, with 12 bases separating them. The CDR3 covers 14 residues. CDR1 is SGHNT, CDR2 YYREEE, per germline (reference sequence). The CDR3 sequence is CASSGEGANSPLHF. In nucleotides, the CDR3 is TGTGCCAGCAGCGGAGAAGGGGCCAATTCACCCCTCCACTTT.

The chain links TRBV4-1 to TRBJ2-1; the match to TRBD1 covers 9 bases. CDR1 and CDR2 (germline): MGHRA, YSYEKL. The CDR3 length is 14 residues. V lost 5 bases, J lost 6 bases, and 5 bases stayed unmatched. The CDR3 region has the DNA TGCGCCAGCAGCTACGGGACAGGGCCCAATGAGCAGTTCTTC. This gives the protein CASSYGTGPNEQFF.

This chain uses TRBV11-2 with TRBJ2-7, with D perhaps matching TRBD1 (6 bases). The CDR3 runs 16 residues. From germline, CDR1 is SGHAT and CDR2 FQNNGV. V was cut by 1 base and J by 4 bases, with 17 bases left in between. CDR3 residues: CASSLVGGGVEYEQYF. The DNA of the CDR3 is TGTGCCAGCAGCTTAGTCGGTGGGGGCGTAGAATACGAGCAGTACTTC. Using reference TRBV11-2 and TRBJ2-7 for the parts outside the CDR3, the full variable domain is EAGVAQSPRYKIIEKRQSVAFWCNPISGHATLYWYQQILGQGPKLLIQFQNNGVVDDSQLPKDRFSAERLKGVDSTLKIQPAKLEDSAVYLCASSLVGGGVEYEQYFGPGTRLTVT.

The V and J genes are TRBV27 and TRBJ1-6; TRBD1 is a possible D gene (6 bases). With 2 bases removed from V and 9 bases from J, the gap between germline ends came to 11 bases. Germline CDR1 MNHEY, CDR2 SMNVEV (reference sequence). This CDR3 comprises 14 residues. The CDR3 spells CASSLGGPGSPLHF. The CDR3 nucleotides read TGTGCCAGCAGTTTAGGGGGCCCTGGTTCACCCCTCCACTTT.

Details on this clone: Other DNA sequences of this sample code for an identical CDR3. The rearrangement links TRBV27 to TRBJ1-2; maybe TRBD1 (5 bases). This CDR3 spans 13 amino acids. V was trimmed by 5 bases and J by 5 bases, leaving 12 bases between them. Per germline, CDR1 MNHEY and CDR2 SMNVEV (reference sequence). CDR3 sequence: CASSLGLGYGYTF. The CDR3 bases are TGTGCCAGCAGTCTGGGACTAGGATATGGCTACACCTTC.